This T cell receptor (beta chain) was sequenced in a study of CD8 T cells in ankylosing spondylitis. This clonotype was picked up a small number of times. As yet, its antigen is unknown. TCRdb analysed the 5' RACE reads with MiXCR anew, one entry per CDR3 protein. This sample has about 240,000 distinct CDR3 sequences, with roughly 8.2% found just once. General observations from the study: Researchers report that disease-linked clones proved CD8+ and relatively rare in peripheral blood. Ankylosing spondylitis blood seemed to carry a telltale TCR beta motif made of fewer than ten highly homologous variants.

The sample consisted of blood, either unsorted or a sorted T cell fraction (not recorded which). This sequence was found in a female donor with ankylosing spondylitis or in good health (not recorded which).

This chain's CDR3 is CASRDYYGGGEEQYF. CDR3 DNA sequence: TGTGCCAGCAGAGATTACTACGGCGGAGGGGAAGAGCAGTACTTC. The chain links TRBV7-9 to TRBJ2-7, with D possibly being TRBD2 (6 bases). V lost 6 bases and J 7 bases, leaving 22 bases between the germline ends. The germline CDR1 and CDR2 sequences are SEHNR and FQNEAQ (reference sequence). CDR3 length: 15 amino acids. Combining the CDR3 with reference TRBV7-9 and TRBJ2-7 gives the whole variable domain DTGVSQNPRHKITKRGQNVTFRCDPISEHNRLYWYRQTLGQGPEFLTYFQNEAQLEKSRLLSDRFSAERPKGSFSTLEIQRTEQGDSAMYLCASRDYYGGGEEQYFGPGTRLTVT.